The 14 T cell receptor beta chains below come from one sample, sequenced in a study of Graves' ophthalmopathy and Graves' hyperthyroidism (dated by TCRdb to 2017 to 2018). Sequencing instrument: Illumina HiSeq 2000. TCR beta CDR3 regions were amplified from RNA transcripts for repertoire sequencing. HTBI primers and the Qiagen OneStep RT-PCR kit were used in a first-round RT-PCR, which was followed by a second-round multiplex PCR, size selection and purification. Using fastp at Q25 and MiXCR, TCRdb reprocessed the public reads and kept productive beta chains. Rows with a matching CDR3 protein are joined into one entry that keeps the most common DNA and genes. The sample table shows roughly 500,000 distinct CDR3 sequences, and about an eighth are seen once. The top ten clonotypes cover 9.5% to 10% of the sample. The material sequenced was blood. These receptor sequences come from a woman between 25 and 40 years old with Graves' ophthalmopathy. Donor details come from another sample of the same person, matched by shared clones.

V is TRBV12-3 or TRBV12-4 and J is TRBJ2-5; 7 bases agree with TRBD2. Unmatched junction bases numbered 10, after V lost 4 bases and J lost 5 bases. CDR3 size: 15 residues. The CDR3 here is CASSSTGGWGETQYF. CDR3 in DNA: TGTGCCAGCAGTTCTACGGGGGGATGGGGGGAGACCCAGTACTTC.

This rearrangement joins TRBV9 to TRBJ1-4; 7 bases line up with TRBD1. Germline V gene lookup returns CDR1 SGDLS and CDR2 YYNGEE. V was clipped by 2 bases and J by 4 bases; unmatched bases: 5. The CDR3 spans 15 residues. The CDR3 reads CASSVGTAYNEKLFF. In nucleotides, the CDR3 is TGTGCCAGCAGCGTCGGGACAGCTTATAATGAAAAACTGTTTTTT.

This clonotype was counted at least ten times. This chain uses TRBV2 with TRBJ2-7, with 8 bases fitting TRBD1. The CDR3 has 14 residues. Losses at the gene ends were 7 bases for V and 3 bases for J; bases not matched to a gene: 8. Looked up from germline, CDR1 is SNHLY and CDR2 is FYNNEI. For the CDR3, the DNA is TGTGCCAGCAAATGGACAGGGCCGATCTACGAGCAGTACTTC. This codes for CASKWTGPIYEQYF.

The rearrangement uses TRBV14 and TRBJ2-5; D may be TRBD1 (6 bases). This CDR3 has 19 amino acids. The germline gives CDR1 SGHDN, CDR2 FVKESK. Trimming removed 4 bases from V and 0 bases from J, with 24 bases in between. CDR3 DNA sequence: TGTGCCAGCAGCCGTCGGGGATTCCTTTTACAGGGTGACCAAGAGACCCAGTACTTC. Translation gives CASSRRGFLLQGDQETQYF.

This clonotype has a count of ten or more. This chain joins TRBV18 and TRBJ2-7, with D unclear. The CDR3 extends over 13 amino acids. CDR1 and CDR2 from the germline V gene are KGHSH and LQKENI. V was shortened by 4 bases and J by 6 bases, with 13 bases between the two germline ends. CDR3 region: CASSLLGGPEQYF. CDR3 coding DNA: TGTGCCAGCTCACTCTTGGGTGGGCCCGAGCAGTACTTC.

Regarding this clonotype: The CDR3 does not close with the conserved phenylalanine or tryptophan, likely indicating a read error. The chain has TRBV3-1 and TRBJ2-7, with TRBD2 matching over 8 bases. Unmatched junction bases numbered 6, after V lost 0 bases and J lost 2 bases. The CDR3 has 16 residues. Per the germline V gene, CDR1 is LGHDT and CDR2 is YNNKEL (reference sequence). The CDR3 loop reads CASSQEVPAGAYEQYY. CDR3 DNA sequence: TGTGCCAGCAGCCAAGAGGTTCCAGCGGGAGCCTACGAGCAGTACTAC.

This clonotype was recorded at least ten times. The V gene is TRBV6-1, the J gene TRBJ2-5; 8 positions match TRBD1. This CDR3 contains 11 residues. The germline gives CDR1 MNHNS, CDR2 SASEGT. Trimming removed 7 bases from V and 5 bases from J; junction bases left unmatched: 0. CDR3 sequence reads: CASNRGETQYF. CDR3 DNA sequence: TGTGCCAGCAACAGGGGGGAGACCCAGTACTTC.

This rearrangement joins TRBV28 to TRBJ2-7, with TRBD1 matching 8 bases. Per the germline V gene, CDR1 is MDHEN and CDR2 is SYDVKM. Trimming at V came to 7 bases and at J to 2 bases, leaving 4 bases not matched to a gene. The length of the CDR3 is 13 residues. CDR3 sequence (DNA): TGTGCCAGCATCGGACAGGGTCCCTACGAGCAGTACTTC. Protein: CASIGQGPYEQYF.

This clonotype was recorded many times. The chain links TRBV6-1 to TRBJ2-6; D is possibly TRBD1 (7 bases). The length of the CDR3 is 15 residues. CDR1 and CDR2 (germline): MNHNS, SASEGT. Trimming left V 7 bases short and J 4 bases short, with 14 bases between. The CDR3 protein is CASTPGGTGANVLTF. The CDR3 DNA sequence: TGTGCCAGCACTCCAGGGGGGACCGGGGCCAACGTCCTGACTTTC.

This clonotype showed up just a few times. The chain couples TRBV11-2 to TRBJ1-5, with D unresolved. Germline CDR1 is SGHAT and CDR2 is FQNNGV. The V end lost 0 bases, the J end lost 6 bases, and 15 bases lay between the germline ends. This CDR3 spans 16 amino acids. This CDR3 reads CASSLESSVKGQPQHF. The DNA of the CDR3 is TGTGCCAGCAGCTTAGAGAGCAGCGTCAAAGGTCAGCCCCAGCATTTT.

This clonotype occurred many times. V is TRBV6-1 and J is TRBJ1-2, with D tentatively TRBD1 (5 bases). Trimming removed 2 bases at V and 5 bases at J, with 12 bases between. Germline V gene data show CDR1 as MNHNS and CDR2 as SASEGT. The CDR3 has 14 amino acids. CDR3: CASSEFPRVYGYTF. The CDR3 DNA is TGTGCCAGCAGTGAATTCCCCAGGGTATATGGCTACACCTTC.

This clonotype was seen more than once but under ten times. The chain carries TRBV18 and TRBJ2-7, with 7 bases fitting TRBD2. The V gene end was trimmed by 2 bases and the J gene end by 1 base; junction bases not matched to a gene: 5. The CDR3 contains 15 residues. From germline, CDR1 is KGHSH and CDR2 LQKENI. CDR3 loop: CASSPGSGASYEQYF. The CDR3 nucleotides read TGTGCCAGCTCACCAGGGAGCGGGGCTTCCTACGAGCAGTACTTC.

This rearrangement joins TRBV7-2 to TRBJ1-2; the D gene is possibly TRBD1 (5 bases). The germline V and J ends were trimmed by 6 bases and 4 bases, with 15 bases remaining between them. CDR3 size: 14 residues. Looked up from germline, CDR1 is SGHTA and CDR2 is FQGNSA. The DNA of the CDR3 is TGTGCCAGCAGGTGGGGCACACGAACCTATGGCTACACCTTC. It yields the protein CASRWGTRTYGYTF.

This clonotype was counted many times. The chain is built from TRBV19 and TRBJ1-5; 9 nucleotides agree with TRBD1. V was pared by 7 bases and J by 4 bases, with 8 bases of the junction left unmatched. CDR1 and CDR2 (germline): LNHDA, SQIVND (reference sequence). The CDR3 runs to 15 residues. CDR3 loop: CASTSGTGMNQPQHF. The CDR3 region has the DNA TGTGCCAGTACCTCCGGGACAGGGATGAATCAGCCCCAGCATTTT.